Below are 13 T cell receptor beta chains sequenced from a single sample in a study of identical twins. TCRdb redid the calling of the 5' RACE reads with MiXCR, one entry per CDR3 protein. The sample carries roughly 350,000 distinct CDR3 sequences, 9% to 15% recorded once. These data are also associated with another study on yellow fever vaccine responses in identical twins.

Material for sequencing was CD8+ T cells sorted from blood. These receptors originate from a woman younger than 30 in good health.

The V gene is TRBV14, the J gene TRBJ2-7, with 8 positions matching TRBD2. Per germline, CDR1 SGHDN and CDR2 FVKESK. V lost 3 bases and J lost 5; bases outside the gene matches: 6. The CDR3 totals 14 residues. The CDR3 DNA is TGTGCCAGCAGCCATCCCGGGACTAGGAACGAGCAGTACTTC. Amino acids: CASSHPGTRNEQYF.

V gene TRBV28 combines with J gene TRBJ2-7; D call uncertain. Per the germline V gene, CDR1 is MDHEN and CDR2 is SYDVKM. Trimming pared 6 bases from V and 1 base from J, leaving 16 bases between. The CDR3 spans 15 residues. CDR3 amino acids: CASSPRRFESYEQYF. The CDR3 DNA reads as TGTGCCAGCAGCCCACGTCGGTTCGAATCCTACGAGCAGTACTTC.

The rearrangement joins TRBV12-3 or TRBV12-4 to TRBJ1-5; D not certain. Trimming pared 1 base from V and 14 bases from J, leaving 12 bases between. The CDR3 is made up of 12 amino acids. Here the CDR3 reads CASSLGGGDEHF. In DNA, the CDR3 is TGTGCCAGCAGTTTAGGGGGAGGAGATGAGCATTTT.

The J gene is TRBJ2-7, the V gene TRBV10-2; possibly TRBD1 or TRBD2 for D (5 bases each). Trimming cost V 7 bases and J 0 bases, with 16 bases left between them. The CDR3 runs 15 residues. The germline CDR1 and CDR2 sequences are WSHSY and SAAADI. CDR3 DNA: TGCGCCAGCACCGCCAGCCCGGGGCACTCCTACGAGCAGTACTTC. Translating gives CASTASPGHSYEQYF.

CDR3 in amino acids: CSARWGGGTYEQYF. CDR3 bases: TGCAGTGCTAGATGGGGCGGGGGGACGTACGAGCAGTACTTC. V and J are TRBV20-1 and TRBJ2-7; 8 bases line up with TRBD2. Germline CDR1 reads DFQATT; CDR2 reads SNEGSKA (reference sequence). The CDR3 is 14 amino acids. V lost 2 bases, J lost 4 bases, and 7 bases stayed unmatched.

This clonotype was observed many times. The V gene is TRBV11-2, the J gene TRBJ2-3; 8 nucleotides match TRBD1. This CDR3 region has 13 residues. V trimming: 7 bases; J trimming: 12 bases; junction bases outside the gene matches: 12. Germline V gives CDR1 SGHAT, CDR2 FQNNGV. The CDR3 region is CASNIHRGYPQYF. As DNA, the CDR3 is TGTGCCAGCAACATACACAGGGGGTACCCCCAGTATTTT. The full variable domain, rest sourced from reference TRBV11-2 and TRBJ2-3, is EAGVAQSPRYKIIEKRQSVAFWCNPISGHATLYWYQQILGQGPKLLIQFQNNGVVDDSQLPKDRFSAERLKGVDSTLKIQPAKLEDSAVYLCASNIHRGYPQYFGPGTRLTVL.

The gene calls are TRBV9 and TRBJ2-3, with TRBD2 identical over 12 bases. CDR3 length equals 16 residues. Germline CDR1 and CDR2: SGDLS and YYNGEE. The V and J ends lost 3 bases and 2 bases, in that order; junction bases with no gene match: 4. The CDR3, as DNA: TGTGCCAGCAGCGCAAGGACTAGCGGGAACACAGATACGCAGTATTTT. This gives the protein CASSARTSGNTDTQYF.

This clonotype was counted between two and nine times. The chain carries TRBV7-8 and TRBJ1-1; 9 positions match TRBD1. V lost 6 bases, J lost 5 bases, and 7 bases stayed unmatched. This CDR3 contains 14 residues. Germline loops: CDR1 SGHVS, CDR2 FQNEAQ. The CDR3 nucleotides are TGTGCCAGCAGATCCGGGACAGGGCTTACTGAAGCTTTCTTT. It specifies CASRSGTGLTEAFF.

Only a few counts were recorded for this clonotype. The chain recombines TRBV27 with TRBJ1-2, with 7 nucleotides matching TRBD1. Germline V gene data show CDR1 as MNHEY and CDR2 as SMNVEV (reference sequence). The CDR3 has 14 residues. V was clipped by 6 bases and J by 4 bases; unmatched bases: 8. The CDR3 region has the DNA TGTGCCAGCAGCCCGACAGGGCCCGTCTATGGCTACACCTTC. The encoded protein is CASSPTGPVYGYTF.

Written as DNA, the CDR3 is TGTGCCAGCAGTTTGGGACGGGCCAACGTCCTGACTTTC. It is translated as CASSLGRANVLTF. The chain employs TRBV12-3 or TRBV12-4 and TRBJ2-6; D tentatively fits TRBD1 or TRBD2 (5 bases each). CDR3 length equals 13 residues. Trimming left V 3 bases short and J 5 bases short, with 5 bases between.

This clonotype was observed a few times. The chain recombines TRBV15 with TRBJ1-2; 10 bases agree with TRBD1. Trimming removed 3 bases from V and 4 bases from J; junction bases left unmatched: 2. Germline V CDR1 and CDR2: LNHNV, YYDKDF (reference sequence). The CDR3 has 14 residues. In DNA, the CDR3 is TGTGCCACCAGCAGGGACAGGGGGGGCTATGGCTACACCTTC. It encodes CATSRDRGGYGYTF.

This clonotype was counted a few times. The chain couples TRBV11-2 to TRBJ2-7, with 12 bases that match TRBD2. Germline V gives CDR1 SGHAT, CDR2 FQNNGV. The CDR3 is 21 residues long. Germline trimming cut 6 bases from V and 5 bases from J; bases unmatched to any gene: 26. CDR3 region: CASRQSTTGLAGLLQLHEQYF. CDR3 DNA: TGTGCCAGCAGGCAATCCACTACCGGACTAGCGGGACTTCTACAGCTCCACGAGCAGTACTTC.

This clonotype was counted a few times. The rearrangement links TRBV29-1 to TRBJ2-7; TRBD1 is a possible D gene (6 bases). CDR1 is SQVTM and CDR2 is ANQGSEA in the germline V gene. The V end was cut by 1 base, the J end by 0 bases, with 10 bases between. The length of the CDR3 is 14 residues. In DNA form, the CDR3 reads TGCAGCGTTGAAGGTGGGGGCAACTCCTACGAGCAGTACTTC. Translated, it gives CSVEGGGNSYEQYF.